A selection of T cell receptor beta chains follows, all from one sample in a study of identifying expanded T cells in peripheral blood. Produced via immunoSEQ multiplex PCR; TCRdb's table is partial and in-frame only. The sample records 84,000 or so clones, about 87% being singletons. The sequencing input was blood. These receptors were obtained from a person aged 18 to 69 in good health. CDR3s include the opening cysteine and the closing phenylalanine or tryptophan. The D gene is left open where the match is weak. The size of a clone is reported for some rows only, either as once, few or many, or as a class for expanded clones.

DNA: TGTGTCAGAAGCTTAGGGTCGGACAGAGGGGATGGCTACACCTTC
CDR3: CVRSLGSDRGDGYTF
length: 15
J: TRBJ1-2
D: -
V: TRBV7-5
size: -

DNA: TGTGCCAGCAGCTTGGTATCATCAGGGAGGAACACCGGGGAGCTGTTTTTT
CDR3: CASSLVSSGRNTGELFF
length: 17
J: TRBJ2-2
D: -
V: TRBV5-6
size: -

DNA: TGTGCCAGCAGCCCGTCAGGAGCCTCTGGAAACACCATATATTTT
CDR3: CASSPSGASGNTIYF
length: 15
J: TRBJ1-3
D: -
V: TRBV7-9
size: -

DNA: TGTGCCAGCAGCCCCGGGACAGGGGAAATGAACACTGAAGCTTTCTTT
CDR3: CASSPGTGEMNTEAFF
length: 16
J: TRBJ1-1
D: TRBD1
V: TRBV7-3
size: -

DNA: TGTGCCAGCAGCGTAGATGGAGCTACCTACGAGCAGTACTTC
CDR3: CASSVDGATYEQYF
length: 14
J: TRBJ2-7
D: -
V: TRBV9
size: -

DNA: TGTGCCAGCAGTTACTCGGGACTAGCGTCTTACGAGCAGTACTTC
CDR3: CASSYSGLASYEQYF
length: 15
J: TRBJ2-7
D: TRBD2
V: TRBV6-6
size: -

DNA: TGTGCCAGTAGGGTACGCAGGGGCCGGGGCACCGGGGAGCTGTTTTTT
CDR3: CASRVRRGRGTGELFF
length: 16
J: TRBJ2-2
D: -
V: TRBV19
size: -

DNA: TGCGCCAGCAGCTTGGCCGGGAATATGGGGGAAAAACTGTTTTTT
CDR3: CASSLAGNMGEKLFF
length: 15
J: TRBJ1-4
D: -
V: TRBV5-1
size: -

DNA: TGTGCCAGCAGCTTAGCGGGAGGAAACAATGAGCAGTTCTTC
CDR3: CASSLAGGNNEQFF
length: 14
J: TRBJ2-1
D: -
V: TRBV7-9
size: -

DNA: TGTGCCAGCAGGCAAATGACGGGGGGCAATCAGCCCCAGCATTTT
CDR3: CASRQMTGGNQPQHF
length: 15
J: TRBJ1-5
D: -
V: TRBV27
size: -

DNA: TGTGCCAGCAGAGCACCGGGGGTGGAGCGAGGGTCGCAGGGGAACACTGAAGCTTTCTTT
CDR3: CASRAPGVERGSQGNTEAFF
length: 20
J: TRBJ1-1
D: -
V: TRBV21-1
size: -

DNA: TGCGCGAGCGGGACAGGGACCTATGGCTACACCTTC
CDR3: CASGTGTYGYTF
length: 12
J: TRBJ1-2
D: TRBD1
V: TRBV5-1
size: -

DNA: TGTGCCAGCAGCCAGGATTGGGTTATCTCTGGAAACACCATATATTTT
CDR3: CASSQDWVISGNTIYF
length: 16
J: TRBJ1-3
D: -
V: TRBV4-2
size: -

DNA: TGTGCCAGTATACGTTTGGGATTCGGCAATTCACCCCTCCACTTT
CDR3: CASIRLGFGNSPLHF
length: 15
J: TRBJ1-6
D: -
V: TRBV5-4
size: -

DNA: TGTGCCTGGACACCCGGGATTTCCTACAATGAGCAGTTCTTC
CDR3: CAWTPGISYNEQFF
length: 14
J: TRBJ2-1
D: -
V: TRBV30
size: -

DNA: TGTGCCAGCAGTGCACCGGGACAGAGTACAATGCAGCAGTTCTTC
CDR3: CASSAPGQSTMQQFF
length: 15
J: TRBJ2-1
D: TRBD1
V: TRBV25-1
size: -

DNA: TGTGCCAGCAGCTTCTCTAGCGGGCCATCCTACGAGCAGTACTTC
CDR3: CASSFSSGPSYEQYF
length: 15
J: TRBJ2-7
D: TRBD2
V: TRBV7-2
size: -

DNA: TGTGCCAGCAGCTTGACAGGGTCCTACAATGAGCAGTTCTTC
CDR3: CASSLTGSYNEQFF
length: 14
J: TRBJ2-1
D: TRBD1
V: TRBV7-7
size: -

DNA: TGTGCCATCAGTGGACAGGGAGAGAACACCGGGGAGCTGTTTTTT
CDR3: CAISGQGENTGELFF
length: 15
J: TRBJ2-2
D: TRBD1
V: TRBV10-3
size: -

DNA: TGTGCCAGCAACAGGGGGCCCTACGAGCAGTACTTC
CDR3: CASNRGPYEQYF
length: 12
J: TRBJ2-7
D: -
V: TRBV21-1
size: -

DNA: TGTGCCAGCACTGTCGGGGGTACTAGCACTGAAGCTTTCTTT
CDR3: CASTVGGTSTEAFF
length: 14
J: TRBJ1-1
D: -
V: TRBV7-9
size: -

DNA: TGTGCCAGCAGTTTAGCGGGGGGGTTTCAAGAGACCCAGTACTTC
CDR3: CASSLAGGFQETQYF
length: 15
J: TRBJ2-5
D: TRBD2
V: TRBV7-7
size: -

DNA: TGTGCCAGCAGGGTTTATAGCAATCAGCCCCAGCATTTT
CDR3: CASRVYSNQPQHF
length: 13
J: TRBJ1-5
D: -
V: TRBV2
size: -

DNA: TGTGCCTGGAGTGTATATCCCCCCCACGGGAGGTACTCTGGGGCCAACGTCCTGACTTTC
CDR3: CAWSVYPPHGRYSGANVLTF
length: 20
J: TRBJ2-6
D: TRBD2
V: TRBV30
size: -

DNA: TGTGCCAGTATGTCAGGCACCTACGAGCAGTACTTC
CDR3: CASMSGTYEQYF
length: 12
J: TRBJ2-7
D: -
V: TRBV19
size: -

DNA: TGTGCCAGCAGCCAAGTAAAACGGAACACCGGGGAGCTGTTTTTT
CDR3: CASSQVKRNTGELFF
length: 15
J: TRBJ2-2
D: -
V: TRBV14
size: -

DNA: TGCGCCAGCAGCCCCACCTACGAGCAGTACTTC
CDR3: CASSPTYEQYF
length: 11
J: TRBJ2-7
D: -
V: TRBV10-1
size: -

DNA: TGTGCCAGCAGTTACTCTGTCAGGCGGGATAATCAGCCCCAGCATTTT
CDR3: CASSYSVRRDNQPQHF
length: 16
J: TRBJ1-5
D: -
V: TRBV6-6
size: once

DNA: TGTGCCAGCAGCTTAAGCCCAGGGCAATTCACTGAAGCTTTCTTT
CDR3: CASSLSPGQFTEAFF
length: 15
J: TRBJ1-1
D: -
V: TRBV7-6
size: -

DNA: TGTGCCAGCAGCTTAGGTAGTTCAGGGGGCAATCAGCCCCAGCATTTT
CDR3: CASSLGSSGGNQPQHF
length: 16
J: TRBJ1-5
D: -
V: TRBV11-2
size: -

DNA: TGTGCCAGCAGCTTGCGGGGGCTTCAGCCCCAGCATTTT
CDR3: CASSLRGLQPQHF
length: 13
J: TRBJ1-5
D: -
V: TRBV5-6
size: -

DNA: TGTGCCAGTAGTTGGGGACAGTCGTACAATGAGCAGTTCTTC
CDR3: CASSWGQSYNEQFF
length: 14
J: TRBJ2-1
D: TRBD1
V: TRBV19
size: -

DNA: TGCGCCAGCAGATCGACAGGGGCCTACGAGCAGTACTTC
CDR3: CASRSTGAYEQYF
length: 13
J: TRBJ2-7
D: TRBD1
V: TRBV10-2
size: -

DNA: TGTGCAAGTCGCTTTTTTTATGGATTTATCTTCCCGGGGACCGGGGAGCTGTTTTTT
CDR3: CASRFFYGFIFPGTGELFF
length: 19
J: TRBJ2-2
D: -
V: TRBV12-2
size: -

DNA: TGTGCCAGCAGCTCGAGCATGGGGACTGAAGCTTTCTTT
CDR3: CASSSSMGTEAFF
length: 13
J: TRBJ1-1
D: -
V: TRBV7-7
size: -

DNA: TGTGCCAGCAGCGGCACTAGCGGGGGCCGTATCAGCACAGATACGCAGTATTTT
CDR3: CASSGTSGGRISTDTQYF
length: 18
J: TRBJ2-3
D: TRBD2
V: TRBV9
size: -

DNA: TGTGCCAGCAGCGTAGCTAGTCGTGTTGGTGAGCAGTTCTTC
CDR3: CASSVASRVGEQFF
length: 14
J: TRBJ2-1
D: -
V: TRBV9
size: -

DNA: TGCGCCAGCAGCCAAGATGGTCGGCGCTCTGGGGCCAACGTCCTGACTTTC
CDR3: CASSQDGRRSGANVLTF
length: 17
J: TRBJ2-6
D: -
V: TRBV4-1
size: -

DNA: TGCGCCAGCAGCTTGGGAACAGATCTAGACACAGATACGCAGTATTTT
CDR3: CASSLGTDLDTDTQYF
length: 16
J: TRBJ2-3
D: -
V: TRBV5-1
size: -

DNA: TGTGCCTGGAGTGTGGGGAACACTGAAGCTTTCTTT
CDR3: CAWSVGNTEAFF
length: 12
J: TRBJ1-1
D: -
V: TRBV30
size: few

DNA: TGTGCCAGCAGTGAGCTTACCCATCAGCCCCAGCATTTT
CDR3: CASSELTHQPQHF
length: 13
J: TRBJ1-5
D: -
V: TRBV6-6
size: -

DNA: TGTGCCAGCGCCCCGGCCTCTAACTTAGGCTACACCTTC
CDR3: CASAPASNLGYTF
length: 13
J: TRBJ1-2
D: -
V: TRBV27
size: -

DNA: TGCGCCAGCAGCCAAGATCGAGGCGGGGGCGAAAGTCTCGGCACAGATACGCAGTATTTT
CDR3: CASSQDRGGGESLGTDTQYF
length: 20
J: TRBJ2-3
D: -
V: TRBV4-1
size: -

DNA: TGTGCCAGCAGTTACCGGGACAGGGGGGACGAGCAGTACTTC
CDR3: CASSYRDRGDEQYF
length: 14
J: TRBJ2-7
D: TRBD1
V: TRBV6-5
size: -

DNA: TGCGCCAGCAGCCAGAGCGGGAGCGGTACCGGGGAGCTGTTTTTT
CDR3: CASSQSGSGTGELFF
length: 15
J: TRBJ2-2
D: TRBD2
V: TRBV4-3
size: few

DNA: TGTGCCAGTAGTATAGGTGGAGGGGCTGGAAACACCATATATTTT
CDR3: CASSIGGGAGNTIYF
length: 15
J: TRBJ1-3
D: -
V: TRBV19
size: -

DNA: TGTGCCAGCAGTTACTCGGGGGGGGCTGAAAAACTGTTTTTT
CDR3: CASSYSGGAEKLFF
length: 14
J: TRBJ1-4
D: -
V: TRBV6-6
size: -

DNA: TGTGCCATCAGCAACGGGGCAGCTACTAACTATGGCTACACCTTC
CDR3: CAISNGAATNYGYTF
length: 15
J: TRBJ1-2
D: -
V: TRBV10-3
size: few

DNA: TGTGCCAGCAGCCCCGGGACCAGAACCATCTTTACCAATGAGCAGTTCTTC
CDR3: CASSPGTRTIFTNEQFF
length: 17
J: TRBJ2-1
D: -
V: TRBV9
size: -

DNA: TGTGCCAGTAGTATCAAAACAGGGGGCGACACCCATAACTATGGCTACACCTTC
CDR3: CASSIKTGGDTHNYGYTF
length: 18
J: TRBJ1-2
D: TRBD1
V: TRBV19
size: once

DNA: TGTGCCAGCAGTTCCCCGGACGAGCAGTACTTC
CDR3: CASSSPDEQYF
length: 11
J: TRBJ2-7
D: -
V: TRBV28
size: -

DNA: TGCAGCGTTATCCCAGGGGGGCCCTACGAGCAGTACTTC
CDR3: CSVIPGGPYEQYF
length: 13
J: TRBJ2-7
D: -
V: TRBV29-1
size: -

DNA: TGTGCCAGCAGCCAAACAGGGGGAGTCGCCAAAAACATTCAGTACTTC
CDR3: CASSQTGGVAKNIQYF
length: 16
J: TRBJ2-4
D: TRBD1
V: TRBV9
size: -